In its sample, the clone carrying this TCR beta chain was seen a few times. Its antigen is unidentified. The data stem from a study of T-cell reconstitution after alpha-beta-depleted transplantation in children. The J segment lost 5 bases and the V segment lost 1 base, leaving 7 bases of the junction unmatched. Looked up from germline, CDR1 is SGHRS and CDR2 is YFSETQ. CDR3 length: 15 amino acids. Unique molecular identifiers were built into the TCRbeta library. TCRdb independently ran MiXCR on the PCR reads; one entry per CDR3 protein. This sample carries 700,000 to 950,000 distinct CDR3 sequences, roughly 16% of them seen once, and the ten largest clones take approximately 5%. Points from the study as a whole: Day-60 TCRbeta diversity that was high in some patients was derived from surviving recipient T cells and thymic progenitors. Several hundred graft clones that had expanded were reportedly the source of alpha-beta T cells about two months after transplant. T-cell counts and diversity at one year following transplant were attributed mainly to newly produced T cells.

The chain joins TRBV5-1 to TRBJ2-7, with 9 bases matching TRBD2. Sequences were derived from PBMCs, mostly from graft donor cells, sampled 360 days after TCRalphabeta/CD19-depleted stem cell transplant. The clonotype comes from a male patient under 18 who had a stem cell transplant for acute lymphoblastic leukemia, so the T cells may come from the graft donor. CDR3: CASSLRGGRADEQYF. Here the CDR3 DNA reads TGCGCCAGCAGCTTGAGGGGCGGGAGGGCTGACGAGCAGTACTTC.